This TCR beta chain was recorded in a study of response to subunit inactivated influenza vaccine. MiXCR, applied by TCRdb to the RT-PCR reads, yields one record per CDR3 protein. The sample has some 540,000 distinct CDR3 sequences; approximately 22% are singletons. This clonotype was recorded many times. A further study also used this sample, focusing on T cells expressing NK-cell markers. That study adds: The cDNA for TCR beta came from 5'RACE template switching with UMIs. Several of the donors carried dominant NKG2C+ clonotypes that took up about 1.0-7.0% of their CD8+ T cells.

Sequencing used CD4+ T cells sorted from PBMCs, obtained approximately 13 days after vaccination. This clonotype was obtained from a man aged 45-65 years who received an inactivated influenza vaccine.

CDR3 in DNA: TGTGCCAGCAGTTTTCCCTCACCAGGGGCCCAGTACTTC. This gives the protein CASSFPSPGAQYF. J is TRBJ2-5 and V is TRBV28, with D possibly matching TRBD1 (6 bases). V was trimmed by 3 bases and J by 9 bases, leaving 14 bases between them. This CDR3 has 13 amino acids. Germline CDR1 MDHEN, CDR2 SYDVKM.